The 29 T cell receptor beta chains presented below share a single source sample, sequenced in a study of cytomegalovirus exposure and HLA in healthy donors. It was with 60 Vbeta and 13 Jbeta primers that the PCR ran. The data were produced by immunoSEQ multiplex PCR, yet TCRdb's version contains in-frame clones alone and is incomplete. The sample has approximately 78,000 clones, roughly 84% seen once. The sequencing sample was made of PBMCs. All receptors come from a woman aged 50 to 65 in good health and CMV-seronegative.

In this sample, this clone turned up a few times. This chain links TRBV7-9 with TRBJ2-1, with TRBD1 identical over 7 bases. The CDR3 runs to 15 residues. Per germline, CDR1 SEHNR and CDR2 FQNEAQ (reference sequence). The J segment lost 0 bases and the V segment lost 5 bases, leaving 4 bases of the junction unmatched. The CDR3 DNA follows: TGTGCCAGCAGCACCCGGGACAGCTCCTACAATGAGCAGTTCTTC. As protein: CASSTRDSSYNEQFF.

V gene TRBV19 combines with J gene TRBJ1-1; D is uncertain. The CDR3 has 15 amino acids. V was cut by 6 bases and J by 0 bases, with 14 bases left in between. CDR1 is LNHDA, CDR2 SQIVND, per germline (reference sequence). The CDR3 DNA reads TGTGCCAGTAGCCCCTCCCAGCGGATGAACACTGAAGCTTTCTTT. It codes for CASSPSQRMNTEAFF.

The chain employs TRBV7-2 and TRBJ2-7; 9 nucleotides agree with TRBD2. The length of the CDR3 is 13 residues. CDR1 is SGHTA and CDR2 is FQGNSA in the germline V gene. This CDR3 is CAGSLAGAGEQYV. CDR3 nucleotides: TGTGCCGGCAGCTTAGCGGGGGCGGGAGAGCAGTACGTC.

The rearrangement joins TRBV7-9 to TRBJ1-1, with D possibly TRBD1 on 5 matching bases. Germline CDR1 SEHNR, CDR2 FQNEAQ (reference sequence). This CDR3 has 12 residues. V lost 0 bases to trimming and J lost 11 bases, with 10 bases between them. This CDR3 is CASSLAQGKAFF. In DNA, the CDR3 is TGTGCCAGCAGCTTAGCGCAGGGAAAGGCTTTCTTT. Full variable domain (remainder filled in from reference TRBV7-9 and TRBJ1-1): DTGVSQNPRHKITKRGQNVTFRCDPISEHNRLYWYRQTLGQGPEFLTYFQNEAQLEKSRLLSDRFSAERPKGSFSTLEIQRTEQGDSAMYLCASSLAQGKAFFGQGTRLTVV.

The chain links TRBV5-4 to TRBJ1-1; D is unresolved. V lost 1 base, J lost 1 base, and 8 bases lay in between. The CDR3 sequence is 14 residues long. Per the germline V gene, CDR1 is SGHNT and CDR2 is YYREEE (reference sequence). The CDR3 coding sequence is TGTGCCAGCAGCTTGACAGACCAGAACACTGAAGCTTTCTTT. Translated: CASSLTDQNTEAFF.

The chain is built from TRBV28 and TRBJ2-7; TRBD2 matches at 14 bases. Trimming at V came to 5 bases and at J to 2 bases, leaving 11 bases not matched to a gene. Germline V gene sequence: CDR1 MDHEN, CDR2 SYDVKM. This CDR3 region has 18 residues. DNA of the CDR3: TGTGCCAGCAGTCAAGTCCACGGGACTAGCGGGAGCACCTACGAGCAGTACTTC. Protein sequence: CASSQVHGTSGSTYEQYF. Looking up the rest from reference TRBV28 and TRBJ2-7 gives the full variable domain: DVKVTQSSRYLVKRTGEKVFLECVQDMDHENMFWYRQDPGLGLRLIYFSYDVKMKEKGDIPEGYSVSREKKERFSLILESASTNQTSMYLCASSQVHGTSGSTYEQYFGPGTRLTVT.

The table lists this clone with a count of one. The chain recombines TRBV7-8 with TRBJ1-2, with 7 bases that match TRBD1. V was pared by 1 base and J by 7 bases, with 6 bases of the junction left unmatched. The CDR3 contains 14 residues. Germline V CDR1 and CDR2: SGHVS, FQNEAQ. CDR3 sequence: CASSLGEQGIGYTF. The CDR3, as DNA: TGTGCCAGCAGCTTAGGCGAACAGGGGATTGGCTACACCTTC.

The chain uses TRBV27 and TRBJ2-1; perhaps TRBD1 as D (5 bases). Germline values: CDR1 MNHEY, CDR2 SMNVEV (reference sequence). The V gene lost 8 bases and the J gene lost 3 bases, with 17 bases spanning the gap. The CDR3 consists of 15 residues. The CDR3 region has the DNA TGTGCCAGCCGCTTAGGGCAGGGTCACTACAATGAGCAGTTCTTC. It codes for CASRLGQGHYNEQFF.

The rearrangement uses TRBV19 and TRBJ1-4; weak D call: TRBD1 (6 bases). The CDR3 covers 13 residues. Trimming left V 6 bases short and J 10 bases short, with 15 bases between. Germline V gene lookup returns CDR1 LNHDA and CDR2 SQIVND (reference sequence). The CDR3 DNA reads as TGTGCCAGTAGCGGACAGATTTACGGAAAACTGTTTTTT. Its translation is CASSGQIYGKLFF.

The rearrangement uses TRBV4-2 and TRBJ2-6, with D possibly TRBD2 on 7 matching bases. This CDR3 spans 19 amino acids. Germline values: CDR1 LGHNA, CDR2 YNFKEQ. The V end was cut by 3 bases, the J end by 0 bases, with 18 bases between. CDR3 in amino acids: CASSHASGGLSSGANVLTF. For the CDR3, the DNA is TGTGCCAGCAGCCACGCTTCGGGGGGCCTATCCTCTGGGGCCAACGTCCTGACTTTC.

This chain joins TRBV15 and TRBJ2-1, with D perhaps TRBD2 (5 bases). Germline-derived CDR1 and CDR2 are LNHNV and YYDKDF (reference sequence). The V end was cut by 1 base, the J end by 8 bases, with 12 bases between. This CDR3 has 14 amino acids. The CDR3 DNA sequence: TGTGCCACCAGCAGAGGAGAGGGCATGTATGAGCAGTTCTTC. Translation gives CATSRGEGMYEQFF.

This chain uses TRBV5-6 with TRBJ1-1; possible D gene TRBD1, 5 bases. CDR3 length: 15 amino acids. V dropped 7 bases and J dropped 4 bases, with 20 bases sitting between them. The germline V gene encodes CDR1 SGHDT and CDR2 YYEEEE. CDR3 bases: TGTGCCAGCCAAGTTGCGTTGGAGGGGTTCACTGAAGCTTTCTTT. Protein: CASQVALEGFTEAFF.

This chain's CDR3 is CASSTRTGGYTF. CDR3 DNA sequence: TGTGCCAGTAGTACTCGGACAGGCGGCTACACCTTC. The chain carries TRBV19 and TRBJ1-2, with 7 positions matching TRBD1. Germline V gene lookup returns CDR1 LNHDA and CDR2 SQIVND (reference sequence). The trim removed 4 bases at V and 8 bases at J, leaving 4 bases unmatched. The CDR3 has 12 residues.

This clone was observed a few times. This chain links TRBV4-1 with TRBJ1-5, with D unclear. This CDR3 is 17 amino acids long. The V gene lost 0 bases and the J gene lost 3 bases, with 15 bases spanning the gap. The germline CDR1 and CDR2 sequences are MGHRA and YSYEKL. The CDR3 DNA is TGCGCCAGCAGCCAAGATGAAGGCAGGACTACCAATCAGCCCCAGCATTTT. Translating gives CASSQDEGRTTNQPQHF.

The rearrangement uses TRBV6-1 and TRBJ1-1; D is ambiguous. Per germline, CDR1 MNHNS and CDR2 SASEGT. This CDR3 contains 15 residues. V lost 6 bases and J 8 bases, leaving 22 bases between the germline ends. CDR3 sequence reads: CASRESRAPTKEAFF. CDR3 bases: TGTGCCAGCAGGGAAAGTCGAGCCCCGACTAAAGAAGCTTTCTTT.

This chain connects TRBV5-4 to TRBJ2-3, with TRBD1 matching over 11 bases. The CDR3 totals 19 residues. Germline V gene lookup returns CDR1 SGHNT and CDR2 YYREEE (reference sequence). The V gene end was trimmed by 3 bases and the J gene end by 0 bases; junction bases not matched to a gene: 12. CDR3 nucleotides: TGTGCCAGCAGCTACCGTTGGGGACAGGGGGTATCTAGCACAGATACGCAGTATTTT. Translation: CASSYRWGQGVSSTDTQYF.

V is TRBV25-1 and J is TRBJ1-2, with TRBD1 matching 11 bases. With V trimmed by 3 bases and J by 4 bases, 4 bases remained unmatched. In germline, CDR1 is MGHDK, CDR2 SYGVNS. This CDR3 has 15 residues. The CDR3 nucleotides read TGTGCCAGCAGTGACCCCGGGACAGGGGGCTATGGCTACACCTTC. It specifies CASSDPGTGGYGYTF.

This sequence joins TRBV4-2 and TRBJ1-1; D gene ambiguous. V was clipped by 4 bases and J by 1 base, with 16 bases between them. Germline assignment: CDR1 LGHNA and CDR2 YNFKEQ. The CDR3 runs 16 residues. This chain's CDR3 is CASSPGFGPRNTEAFF. Written as DNA, the CDR3 is TGTGCCAGCAGCCCGGGGTTTGGCCCGAGGAACACTGAAGCTTTCTTT.

The chain employs TRBV6-1 and TRBJ1-5, with 8 bases aligning to TRBD1. CDR1 and CDR2 from the germline V gene are MNHNS and SASEGT. Unmatched junction bases numbered 8, after V lost 6 bases and J lost 7 bases. The CDR3 consists of 14 residues. The CDR3 loop is CASSARTGRQPQHF. The DNA for the CDR3 is TGTGCCAGCAGCGCAAGGACAGGGAGGCAGCCCCAGCATTTT.

The rearrangement uses TRBV4-2 and TRBJ2-3; 10 bases are shared with TRBD2. V shed 8 bases, J shed 1 base, and the junction held 6 bases outside the gene matches. There are 15 residues in the CDR3. Per the germline V gene, CDR1 is LGHNA and CDR2 is YNFKEQ. CDR3 nucleotide sequence: TGTGCCAGCCAGCGGGGGGGACAGGGCACAGATACGCAGTATTTT. Its protein is CASQRGGQGTDTQYF.

This clone was seen only a few times. V usage is TRBV5-4 and J usage is TRBJ2-5; 8 bases are shared with TRBD2. The CDR3 length is 14 residues. CDR1 and CDR2 from the germline V gene are SGHNT and YYREEE (reference sequence). J gave up 5 bases and V 4 bases, and 7 bases lay outside the gene matches. The CDR3 DNA reads as TGTGCCAGCAGCGGGGGGCTAGCGGGCGAGACCCAGTACTTC. It specifies CASSGGLAGETQYF. Complete variable domain (other parts from reference TRBV5-4 and TRBJ2-5): ETGVTQSPTHLIKTRGQQVTLRCSSQSGHNTVSWYQQALGQGPQFIFQYYREEENGRGNFPPRFSGLQFPNYSSELNVNALELDDSALYLCASSGGLAGETQYFGPGTRLLVL.

The J gene is TRBJ1-1, the V gene TRBV7-8; the match to TRBD1 covers 9 bases. Germline V gene sequence: CDR1 SGHVS, CDR2 FQNEAQ. Trimming at V came to 1 base and at J to 0 bases, leaving 6 bases not matched to a gene. CDR3 length: 17 amino acids. This chain's CDR3 is CASSLGTGARMNTEAFF. CDR3 DNA: TGTGCCAGCAGCTTAGGGACAGGGGCCCGGATGAACACTGAAGCTTTCTTT.

The chain employs TRBV7-6 and TRBJ2-3, with 12 bases identical to TRBD1. The CDR3 runs to 19 residues. The germline V gene has CDR1 SGHVS and CDR2 FNYEAQ. Germline trimming cut 4 bases from V and 5 bases from J; bases unmatched to any gene: 16. The CDR3 reads CASSSLARDRGLRLDTQYF. The DNA of the CDR3 is TGTGCCAGCAGCTCACTAGCCAGGGACAGGGGGCTCAGGCTAGATACGCAGTATTTT.

The V call is TRBV27, the J call TRBJ1-5; a possible D gene is TRBD1 (5 bases). Germline assignment: CDR1 MNHEY and CDR2 SMNVEV (reference sequence). This CDR3 contains 12 residues. V dropped 5 bases and J dropped 5 bases, with 7 bases sitting between them. The CDR3 loop is CASSAGYQPQHF. CDR3 in DNA: TGTGCCAGCAGTGCAGGGTATCAGCCCCAGCATTTT.

This clone was counted only a few times. The chain has TRBV5-4 and TRBJ2-7, with TRBD2 matching 7 bases. The CDR3 loop spans 14 amino acids. Unmatched junction bases numbered 7, after V lost 3 bases and J lost 4 bases. CDR1 is SGHNT and CDR2 is YYREEE in the germline V gene (reference sequence). The CDR3 DNA sequence: TGTGCCAGCAGCTGGGGAGGGGTTGATTACGAGCAGTACTTC. Protein product: CASSWGGVDYEQYF.

The chain is built from TRBV5-1 and TRBJ1-4; 10 bases map to TRBD1. The V gene's germline CDR1 is SGHRS and CDR2 YFSETQ. The CDR3 is 17 amino acids. V lost 0 bases, J lost 7 bases, and 9 bases stayed unmatched. CDR3: CASSLAAMTGGSEKLFF. The DNA for the CDR3 is TGCGCCAGCAGCTTGGCAGCGATGACAGGGGGCAGTGAAAAACTGTTTTTT.

A few counts support this clone. V usage is TRBV28 and J usage is TRBJ1-5, with D uncertain. The CDR3 has 13 amino acids. The germline V gene encodes CDR1 MDHEN and CDR2 SYDVKM. The V end was cut by 5 bases, the J end by 7 bases, with 12 bases between. CDR3 protein: CASSPLAGQPQHF. The DNA for the CDR3 is TGTGCCAGCAGTCCCCTGGCTGGCCAGCCCCAGCATTTT.

This chain links TRBV7-9 with TRBJ1-4, with 7 bases identical to TRBD1. The ends lost 0 bases at V and 5 bases at J; junction bases unmatched: 3. The length of the CDR3 is 15 residues. The V gene's germline CDR1 is SEHNR and CDR2 FQNEAQ (reference sequence). The DNA of the CDR3 is TGTGCCAGCAGCTTAGCGCGACAGGGAAATGAAAAACTGTTTTTT. Residues: CASSLARQGNEKLFF.

The V and J genes are TRBV6-7 and TRBJ2-7; 9 nucleotides line up with TRBD2. TRBV6-7 is noted as an ORF with a role that remains uncertain. The CDR3 covers 17 residues. V dropped 4 bases and J dropped 0; count of bases not matched to a gene: 10. Here the CDR3 DNA reads TGTGCCAGCAGTTGGGCGGCTAGCGGGACAAGCTCCTACGAGCAGTACGTC. Protein product: CASSWAASGTSSYEQYV.